Below, one T cell receptor beta chain is given with its context. V was pared by 8 bases and J by 1 base, with 6 bases of the junction left unmatched. The CDR3 is 14 residues long. The V gene's germline CDR1 is LGHDT and CDR2 YNNKEL (reference sequence). This record belongs to a study of blood T cell repertoires in COVID-19. Study background: The samples span acute and convalescent COVID-19 from the United States, Italy and Spain. PBMCs, B-cell-depleted T cells, or T cells were the source of the cDNA or gDNA that made up the material.

As processed by the authors: Estimation of nucleated cell counts was performed using reference gene primer amplification. The assay was immunoSEQ multiplex PCR, and TCRdb's table has in-frame clones only and misses some. V and J calls plus clone size are reproduced from that table; the DNA served to infer D and trimming. The sample contains approximately 290,000 clones, around 89% of which appear only once. The chain is built from TRBV3-1 (or the pseudogene TRBV3-2) and TRBJ2-5, with 8 bases matching TRBD2. Material for sequencing was peripheral blood. The origin of this receptor is a man aged 25 to 40 with acute or convalescent COVID-19. CDR3 nucleotide sequence: TGTGCCAGCCGACTAGCGAGTGGCCAAGAGACCCAGTACTTC. Protein sequence: CASRLASGQETQYF.